This T cell receptor beta chain was documented in a study of regulatory T cells in long-lasting Graves disease. Study conclusions and caveats: Between persistent patients, thousands of public clonotypes were shared, exceeding the approximately 990 shared between new patients.

Stated time point: newly diagnosed GD, antithyroid drugs for less than 3 months. RNA extracted from PBMCs served as the sequencing template. Recruitment took place at an endocrinology department in Xi'an, China. CDR1 is SGHVS and CDR2 is FQNEAQ in the germline V gene. This CDR3 has 17 amino acids. Deletions cut 1 base from V and 0 bases from J, with 13 bases between. This clonotype was recorded at least ten times. Its target is not known. Building of the TCR beta libraries involved iRepertoire HTBI primers and Arm-PCR of CDR3 regions. TCRdb ran MiXCR on the multiplex PCR reads and lists one entry per CDR3 protein. The profile shows 550,000 or so distinct CDR3 sequences, approximately 12% of them singletons. These same data were also listed under a study on T cells in Graves' hyperthyroidism and ophthalmopathy.

This material consisted of peripheral blood mononuclear cells (PBMCs), taken at new diagnosis, from a patient treated with antithyroid drugs. The sequence came from a woman aged 25 to 39 with Graves disease. The chain links TRBV7-8 to TRBJ2-1, with D possibly matching TRBD1 (5 bases). CDR3 in amino acids: CASSLDGRAFSYNEQFF. In nucleotides, the CDR3 is TGTGCCAGCAGCTTAGATGGCAGGGCATTCTCCTACAATGAGCAGTTCTTC.